This T cell receptor (beta chain) was identified in a study of cytomegalovirus exposure and HLA in healthy donors. Comments on this clone: Its matching antigen is unknown.

The study ran its PCR with 60 Vbeta and 13 Jbeta primers. The repertoire was sequenced with immunoSEQ multiplex PCR; TCRdb's copy has only in-frame clones and lacks some. The sample contains some 200,000 clones, approximately 80% of which appear only once. The study, taken as a whole, reports: Some public TCRs appeared in many individuals, while most sequences were rare.

Input material: PBMCs. The origin of this receptor is a woman between 50 and 59 years old in good health and CMV-seropositive.

DNA for the CDR3: TGTGCCAGCAGAGACAGGGCTGGCAATCAGCCCCAGCATTTT. Translating gives CASRDRAGNQPQHF. This chain links TRBV6-1 with TRBJ1-5, with 7 bases identical to TRBD1. Germline CDR1 and CDR2: MNHNS and SASEGT. This CDR3 has 14 amino acids. V was pared by 6 bases and J by 2 bases, with 4 bases of the junction left unmatched.